The entry below gives a single T cell receptor (beta chain) sequence along with its context. The antigen is undetermined. Lacking the conserved final phenylalanine or tryptophan, this CDR3 likely reflects a read error. This CDR3 region has 14 residues. Trimming cost V 6 bases and J 5 bases; bases outside gene matches: 6. Germline V lookup: CDR1 SNHLY, CDR2 FYNNEI. The data were taken from a study of CD8+CD57+ T cells in acquired aplastic anemia. Study as a whole: Sorted CD4+ plus CD8+ cells gave DNA averaging approximately 3.2 ug. General study findings and limits: Patients and controls were found to share twenty-nine CD8+ CDR3 sequences. Patients and controls were not found to differ significantly in CD8+ Simpson's diversity.

Before being chosen for sequencing, patients had shown CD8+CD57+ cell expansion by flow cytometry. Investigators profiled TCR beta VDJ and CDR3 from genomic DNA template. Each CDR3 protein is one row after TCRdb ran MiXCR on the reads. The sample yields 450,000 to 600,000 distinct CDR3 sequences, over 25% seen once. This sequence was found in a human donor with aplastic anemia. The sample comprised sorted CD4+, CD8+, or CD8+CD57+ T cells (not recorded which) from PBMCs. The J gene is TRBJ1-1, the V gene TRBV2; 10 bases are a match to TRBD1. The CDR3 protein is CASSLGQGFTEAFL. Here the CDR3 DNA reads TGTGCCAGCAGCTTGGGACAGGGGTTTACTGAAGCTTTCCTT.